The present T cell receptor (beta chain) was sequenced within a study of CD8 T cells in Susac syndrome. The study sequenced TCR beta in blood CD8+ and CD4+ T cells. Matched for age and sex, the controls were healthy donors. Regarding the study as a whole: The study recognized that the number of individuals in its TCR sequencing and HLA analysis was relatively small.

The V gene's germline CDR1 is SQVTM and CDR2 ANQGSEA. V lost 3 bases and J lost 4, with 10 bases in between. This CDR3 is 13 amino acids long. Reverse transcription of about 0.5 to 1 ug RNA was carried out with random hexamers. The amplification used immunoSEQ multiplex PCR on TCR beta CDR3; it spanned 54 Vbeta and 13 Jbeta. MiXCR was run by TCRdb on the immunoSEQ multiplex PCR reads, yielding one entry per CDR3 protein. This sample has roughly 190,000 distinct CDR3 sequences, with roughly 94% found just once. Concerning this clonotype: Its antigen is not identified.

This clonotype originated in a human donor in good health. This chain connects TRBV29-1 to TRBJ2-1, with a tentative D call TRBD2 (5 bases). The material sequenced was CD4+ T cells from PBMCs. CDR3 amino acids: CSVDQRSYNEQFF. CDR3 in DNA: TGCAGCGTTGACCAGCGGAGTTACAATGAGCAGTTCTTC.